This TCR beta chain was profiled in a study of cytomegalovirus exposure and HLA in healthy donors. In the study overall: As released early, the data held 75 million to 90 million unique TCRs from HLA-typed donors.

Of note for this clone: Its specificity is unknown.

The CDR3 loop spans 14 amino acids. The V end lost 7 bases, the J end lost 0 bases, and 13 bases lay between the germline ends. Per the germline V gene, CDR1 is MNHEY and CDR2 is SVGAGI. Primers included in the PCR were 60 Vbeta and 13 Jbeta primers. Produced via immunoSEQ multiplex PCR; TCRdb's table is partial and in-frame only. Recorded for this sample: roughly 50,000 clones. General study findings and limits: Cytomegalovirus status, reportedly, was diagnosed with high specificity and sensitivity by the classifier. Productive status was seen about 87% or about 30% of the time for most TCR beta V segments in an earlier analysis.

The V call is TRBV6-5, the J call TRBJ2-7; the D gene is possibly TRBD2 (5 bases). Sequenced sample: PBMCs. The receptor comes from a woman aged 40 to 50 in good health and CMV-seronegative. The CDR3 spells CASTDRGSSYEQYF. CDR3 coding DNA: TGTGCCAGCACCGACCGTGGGAGCTCCTACGAGCAGTACTTC.